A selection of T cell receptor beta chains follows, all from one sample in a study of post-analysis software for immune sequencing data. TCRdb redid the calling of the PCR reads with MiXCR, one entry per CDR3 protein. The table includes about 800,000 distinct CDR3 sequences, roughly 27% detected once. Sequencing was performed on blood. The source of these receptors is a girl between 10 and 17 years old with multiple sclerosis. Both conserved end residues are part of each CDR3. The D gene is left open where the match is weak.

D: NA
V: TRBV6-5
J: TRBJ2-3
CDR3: CAIRGDNTDTQYF

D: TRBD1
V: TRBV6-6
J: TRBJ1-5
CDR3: CASRDRMDQPQHF

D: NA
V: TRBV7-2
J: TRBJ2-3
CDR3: CASSLAGKYTDTQYF

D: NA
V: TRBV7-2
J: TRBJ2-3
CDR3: CASSLAVWGSTDTQYF

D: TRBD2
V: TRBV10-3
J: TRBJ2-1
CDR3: CAAGGNEQFF

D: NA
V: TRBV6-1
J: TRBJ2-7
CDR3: CASSERYEQYF

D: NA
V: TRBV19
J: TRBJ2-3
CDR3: CASSLNREDTQYF

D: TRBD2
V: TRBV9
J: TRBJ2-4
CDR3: CASSGERGAIQYF

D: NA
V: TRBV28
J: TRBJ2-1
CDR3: CASSPSYYALGGQFF

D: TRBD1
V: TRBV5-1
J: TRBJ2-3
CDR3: CASSAYTGVTDTQYF

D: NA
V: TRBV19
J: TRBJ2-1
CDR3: CASSQQGIALFF

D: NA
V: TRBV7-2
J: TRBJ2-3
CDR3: CASSSDGTDAQYF

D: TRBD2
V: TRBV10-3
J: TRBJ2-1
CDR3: CAVSERREPYNEQFF

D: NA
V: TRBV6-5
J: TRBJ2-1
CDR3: CASSYTEGRDKQFF

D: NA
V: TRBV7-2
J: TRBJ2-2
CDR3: CASSFLRGGELFF

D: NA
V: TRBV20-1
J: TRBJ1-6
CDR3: CSARDAGVDSPLHF

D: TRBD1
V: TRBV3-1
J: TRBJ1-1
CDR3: CASSQTGMAFF

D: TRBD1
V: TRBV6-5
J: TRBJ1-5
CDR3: CASREPRGGQPQHF

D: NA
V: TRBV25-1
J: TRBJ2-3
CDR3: CASSESYTGTDTQYF

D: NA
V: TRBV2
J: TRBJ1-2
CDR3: CASSARDTPNYGYTF

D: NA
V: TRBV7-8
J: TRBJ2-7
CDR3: CASSPDKGREQYF

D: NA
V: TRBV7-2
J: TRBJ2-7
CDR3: CASSSPRPDTYEQYF

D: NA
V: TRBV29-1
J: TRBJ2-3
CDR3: CSVEVNTDTQYF

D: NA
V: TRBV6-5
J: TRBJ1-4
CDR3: CASSYFGTRGEKLFF

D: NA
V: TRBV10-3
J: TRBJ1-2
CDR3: CAIRFTRGEGYTF

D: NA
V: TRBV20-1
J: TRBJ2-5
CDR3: CSARVPGNRGEQYF

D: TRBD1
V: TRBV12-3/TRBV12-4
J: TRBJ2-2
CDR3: CASSDSGQGLTGELFF

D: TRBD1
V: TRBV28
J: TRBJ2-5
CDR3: CASRPHLDRGWRETQYF

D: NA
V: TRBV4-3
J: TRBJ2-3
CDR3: CASSQSSSSSTDTQYF

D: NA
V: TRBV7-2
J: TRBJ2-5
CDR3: CASSRPRETQYF

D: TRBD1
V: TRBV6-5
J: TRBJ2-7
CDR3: CASSYPTGDSYEQYF